Shown below are 21 T cell receptor beta chains from a single sample sequenced in a study of PD-1 blockade in classical Hodgkin lymphoma. Each patient's relapse followed autologous stem cell transplantation, and brentuximab vedotin exposure varied. TCRdb's table, derived via immunoSEQ multiplex PCR, lists solely in-frame clones and lacks some. Found here are about 25,000 clones, around 81% of them singletons; the top ten hold around 19%. Sequenced here: peripheral blood mononuclear cells (PBMCs), sampled before the second cycle of nivolumab. Receptors were obtained from a human donor with classical Hodgkin lymphoma.

J is TRBJ1-2 and V is TRBV10-2; 8 bases line up with TRBD1. The CDR3 loop spans 13 amino acids. Germline lookup yields CDR1 WSHSY and CDR2 SAAADI. Unmatched junction bases numbered 9, after V lost 8 bases and J lost 7 bases. The CDR3 sequence: CASSPQGAGGYTF. Here the CDR3 DNA reads TGCGCCAGCTCCCCGCAGGGGGCAGGTGGCTACACCTTC.

V is TRBV9 and J is TRBJ2-3, with D perhaps matching TRBD1 or TRBD2 (5 bases each). CDR1 and CDR2 (germline): SGDLS, YYNGEE. V was clipped by 0 bases and J by 14 bases, with 25 bases between them. The CDR3 runs 16 residues. The CDR3 bases are TGTGCCAGCAGCGTAGACCAATCAAACCCGGGGACCGTAAGGTATTTT. Its translation is CASSVDQSNPGTVRYF.

This clone is termed medium-sized. The rearrangement uses TRBV5-1 and TRBJ1-5, with 7 bases fitting TRBD1. J gave up 3 bases and V 2 bases, and 5 bases lay outside the gene matches. CDR1 and CDR2 (germline): SGHRS, YFSETQ. The CDR3 is made up of 15 amino acids. The CDR3 DNA sequence: TGCGCCAGCAGCTTAACGACAGGGAACAATCAGCCCCAGCATTTT. Its translation: CASSLTTGNNQPQHF.

The chain's CDR3 is CSAHAGTGDNEQFF. As DNA, the CDR3 is TGCAGCGCGCACGCCGGGACAGGGGACAATGAGCAGTTCTTC. V and J are TRBV29-1 and TRBJ2-1; 10 bases agree with TRBD1. Germline V gene data show CDR1 as SQVTM and CDR2 as ANQGSEA. The CDR3 runs 14 residues. V trimming: 7 bases; J trimming: 5 bases; junction bases outside the gene matches: 8.

V is TRBV7-5 and J is TRBJ2-1; the table's D call, TRBD2, has no DNA check behind it. TRBV7-5 is shown as a pseudogene. There are 17 residues in the CDR3. The CDR3 sequence: CARSSLAGGLRDNEQFF. As DNA, the CDR3 is TGTGCCAGAAGCTCACTAGCGGGGGGGTTAAGGGACAATGAGCAGTTCTTC.

The CDR3 loop is CASSFQGEGYTF. In DNA, the CDR3 is TGTGCCAGCAGTTTCCAGGGCGAGGGCTACACCTTC. The V and J genes are TRBV27 and TRBJ1-2, with D possibly TRBD1 on 5 matching bases. Trimming took 3 bases from V and 8 from J, leaving 10 bases between them. CDR3 length: 12 residues. The germline V gene encodes CDR1 MNHEY and CDR2 SMNVEV (reference sequence).

V is TRBV10-3 and J is TRBJ1-4; unclear D gene. Trimming pared 6 bases from V and 0 bases from J, leaving 11 bases between. This CDR3 region has 15 residues. Germline assignment: CDR1 ENHRY and CDR2 SYGVKD. The chain's CDR3 is CAISRTGATNEKLFF. CDR3 DNA sequence: TGTGCCATCAGCCGGACGGGAGCAACTAATGAAAAACTGTTTTTT.

The chain links TRBV5-6 to TRBJ1-6; 7 positions match TRBD1. Germline-derived CDR1 and CDR2 are SGHDT and YYEEEE. Germline trimming cut 4 bases from V and 7 bases from J; bases unmatched to any gene: 5. There are 14 residues in the CDR3. DNA of the CDR3: TGTGCCAGCAGCCTAGACAGGGAGAATTCACCCCTCCACTTT. Amino acid sequence: CASSLDRENSPLHF.

There are a few counts of this clone. This CDR3 reads CASSRLAIDTGELFF. The DNA for the CDR3 is TGTGCCAGTAGTAGACTAGCGATAGACACCGGGGAGCTGTTTTTT. The V call is TRBV19, the J call TRBJ2-2, with TRBD2 matching over 8 bases. The CDR3 is 15 residues long. Germline-derived CDR1 and CDR2 are LNHDA and SQIVND (reference sequence). V dropped 4 bases and J dropped 3; count of bases not matched to a gene: 4.

J is TRBJ2-7 and V is TRBV6-1; 8 bases are shared with TRBD2. The CDR3 extends over 15 amino acids. Unmatched junction bases numbered 10, after V lost 7 bases and J lost 2 bases. Germline-derived CDR1 and CDR2 are MNHNS and SASEGT. As DNA, the CDR3 is TGTGCCAGCAAACGGGAGGGGATTCTCACCTACGAGCAGTACTTC. It is translated as CASKREGILTYEQYF.

The chain combines TRBV6-1 with TRBJ2-3; 11 nucleotides line up with TRBD2. Germline V lookup: CDR1 MNHNS, CDR2 SASEGT. Trimming at V came to 9 bases and at J to 4 bases, leaving 6 bases not matched to a gene. The CDR3 loop spans 14 amino acids. The DNA for the CDR3 is TGTGCCAGTATAGCGGGGGGGATTCCAGATACGCAGTATTTT. Encoded protein: CASIAGGIPDTQYF.

This chain connects TRBV6-1 to TRBJ1-2; D unresolved. The CDR3 is made up of 13 amino acids. Germline CDR1 and CDR2: MNHNS and SASEGT. The germline V and J ends were trimmed by 1 base and 2 bases, with 5 bases remaining between them. The CDR3 loop is CASSEGGNYGYTF. In nucleotides, the CDR3 is TGTGCCAGCAGTGAAGGGGGAAACTATGGCTACACCTTC.

This chain uses TRBV5-1 with TRBJ2-1, with TRBD1 matching over 9 bases. The J segment lost 6 bases and the V segment lost 6 bases, leaving 10 bases of the junction unmatched. The CDR3 has 15 residues. Germline assignment: CDR1 SGHRS and CDR2 YFSETQ. The CDR3 reads CASTTGTGSSNEQFF. The CDR3 bases are TGCGCCAGCACTACCGGGACAGGGAGTTCCAATGAGCAGTTCTTC.

V gene TRBV19 combines with J gene TRBJ1-5; D may be TRBD1 (5 bases). The CDR3 has 13 residues. Between the trimmed V and J ends, which lost 6 bases and 4 bases, there was a span of 10 bases. Germline V gives CDR1 LNHDA, CDR2 SQIVND (reference sequence). The CDR3 loop reads CASSTGYNQPQHF. The CDR3 DNA sequence: TGTGCCAGTAGCACAGGCTATAATCAGCCCCAGCATTTT.

The rearrangement links TRBV5-1 to TRBJ1-1; 7 bases line up with TRBD1. Germline values: CDR1 SGHRS, CDR2 YFSETQ. V lost 0 bases, J lost 1 base, and 3 bases stayed unmatched. This CDR3 region has 15 residues. The CDR3 protein is CASSLGQGENTEAFF. CDR3 nucleotides: TGCGCCAGCAGCTTGGGACAGGGCGAGAACACTGAAGCTTTCTTT.

This chain links TRBV7-2 with TRBJ2-3; D is uncertain. The CDR3 totals 12 residues. Per germline, CDR1 SGHTA and CDR2 FQGNSA. V shed 4 bases and J shed 5 bases, with 7 bases lying between them. This CDR3 is CASSYDEDTQYF. DNA of the CDR3: TGTGCCAGCAGCTACGACGAAGATACGCAGTATTTT.

The rearrangement uses TRBV6-5 and TRBJ1-2; TRBD1 might be the D (6 bases). Trimming pared 0 bases from V and 8 bases from J, leaving 13 bases between. Germline values: CDR1 MNHEY, CDR2 SVGAGI. This CDR3 comprises 14 residues. CDR3 sequence reads: CASSYSYTGSGYTF. The CDR3 nucleotides read TGTGCCAGCAGTTACTCTTATACAGGGAGCGGCTACACCTTC.

The chain combines TRBV2 with TRBJ1-1; 8 bases agree with TRBD1. The CDR3 runs to 13 residues. Germline assignment: CDR1 SNHLY and CDR2 FYNNEI. Trimming took 8 bases from V and 2 from J; bases not matched to a gene: 4. CDR3 nucleotide sequence: TGTGCCAGCGATGGACAGGGAAACACTGAAGCTTTCTTT. This sequence encodes CASDGQGNTEAFF.

This clone has only one observation. V and J are TRBV6-5 and TRBJ1-2; 7 bases match TRBD1. Germline loops: CDR1 MNHEY, CDR2 SVGAGI. The CDR3 has 13 amino acids. Germline trimming cut 0 bases from V and 8 bases from J; bases unmatched to any gene: 3. In nucleotides, the CDR3 is TGTGCCAGCAGTTACTCGACAGGGATGGGCTACACCTTC. Translated: CASSYSTGMGYTF.

The chain joins TRBV19 to TRBJ1-1; no firm D call. V dropped 5 bases and J dropped 4 bases, with 8 bases sitting between them. The CDR3 totals 12 residues. The germline V gene encodes CDR1 LNHDA and CDR2 SQIVND (reference sequence). The CDR3 region has the DNA TGTGCCAGTAGTTATCTTGGCACTGAAGCTTTCTTT. Encoded protein: CASSYLGTEAFF.

This sequence joins TRBV19 and TRBJ1-5; no firm D call. CDR3 length: 16 residues. Trimming cost V 6 bases and J 0 bases, with 15 bases left between them. Per germline, CDR1 LNHDA and CDR2 SQIVND (reference sequence). The CDR3 loop reads CASRVGSGGSNQPQHF. The CDR3 DNA sequence: TGTGCCAGTAGGGTAGGGAGTGGAGGTAGCAATCAGCCCCAGCATTTT.